Each of the 21 T cell receptor beta chains below was sequenced from the same sample in a study of beta chain features in type 1 diabetes. Of the isolated RNA, all was reverse transcribed, and so the sequenced material was expressed TCRB transcripts. Only in-frame clones appear in the TCRdb table, and some are missing; sequencing was by immunoSEQ multiplex PCR. The sample has 250,000 or so clones, approximately 70% seen once. Sequencing was carried out using naive CD4+ T cells from blood. The receptor set was obtained from a young man in good health.

The V call is TRBV2, the J call TRBJ1-2; D uncertain. The CDR3 sequence is 13 residues long. The V gene lost 4 bases and the J gene lost 4 bases, with 10 bases spanning the gap. Germline CDR1 SNHLY, CDR2 FYNNEI. In nucleotides, the CDR3 is TGTGCCAGCAGTGTACAACCTTCCTATGGCTACACCTTC. Its protein is CASSVQPSYGYTF.

This clone was picked up a small number of times. The chain uses TRBV29-1 and TRBJ1-1; 8 bases align to TRBD1. The trim removed 2 bases at V and 9 bases at J, leaving 2 bases unmatched. The CDR3 runs to 11 residues. Germline V CDR1 and CDR2: SQVTM, ANQGSEA. CDR3: CSVERQGKAFF. In DNA form, the CDR3 reads TGCAGCGTTGAAAGACAGGGGAAAGCTTTCTTT.

In the case of this clone: The same CDR3 is also encoded by other DNA sequences in this sample. The chain couples TRBV9 to TRBJ1-2; D unclear. This CDR3 spans 13 amino acids. V dropped 0 bases and J dropped 2 bases, with 5 bases sitting between them. Germline V gene data show CDR1 as SGDLS and CDR2 as YYNGEE. The CDR3 region has the DNA TGTGCCAGCAGCGTAGACAGCAACTATGGCTACACCTTC. This gives the protein CASSVDSNYGYTF.

The genes are TRBV12-2 and TRBJ2-7; TRBD2, the D gene given by the table, was not confirmed from the DNA. TRBV12-2 is a listed pseudogene. This CDR3 spans 14 amino acids. CDR3 in DNA: TGTGCAAGTCGCTACAGCGGGATGTTCTACGAGCAGTACTTC. This codes for CASRYSGMFYEQYF.

The V gene is TRBV30, the J gene TRBJ2-1; unclear D gene. Trimming took off 7 bases at V and 4 bases at J, with 14 bases between the two ends. CDR1 and CDR2 (germline): GTSNPN, SVGIG (reference sequence). CDR3 length equals 13 residues. The DNA for the CDR3 is TGTGCCTTCCACCCCACAACATACAATGAGCAGTTCTTC. Translating it yields CAFHPTTYNEQFF.

The chain links TRBV2 to TRBJ2-1; D not certain. Germline V gives CDR1 SNHLY, CDR2 FYNNEI. CDR3 length: 14 residues. V was trimmed by 6 bases and J by 5 bases, leaving 14 bases between them. For the CDR3, the DNA is TGTGCCAGCAGATCAGTTGGACGGGACAATGAGCAGTTCTTC. Translation: CASRSVGRDNEQFF.

CDR3 DNA sequence: TGTGCCAGCAGCTTAGCAGGGGCGTTTGGCAATGAGCAGTTCTTC. Its protein product is CASSLAGAFGNEQFF. The rearrangement uses TRBV11-2 and TRBJ2-1, with D perhaps matching TRBD1 (6 bases). Germline CDR1 SGHAT, CDR2 FQNNGV. The CDR3 runs to 15 residues. The germline V and J ends were trimmed by 1 base and 6 bases, with 13 bases remaining between them.

This chain links TRBV10-3 with TRBJ2-2, with 9 bases lining up with TRBD1. Trimming cost V 3 bases and J 5 bases; bases outside gene matches: 4. This CDR3 spans 15 amino acids. Germline V CDR1 and CDR2: ENHRY, SYGVKD. As DNA, the CDR3 is TGTGCCATCAGTGATACAGGGGGCTATACCGGGGAGCTGTTTTTT. Residues: CAISDTGGYTGELFF.

V gene TRBV18 combines with J gene TRBJ2-1, with 7 bases that match TRBD1. The CDR3 is 15 residues long. CDR1 is KGHSH, CDR2 LQKENI, per germline. Trimming cost V 5 bases and J 0 bases; bases outside gene matches: 4. This chain's CDR3 is CASSIGQVSYNEQFF. Written as DNA, the CDR3 is TGTGCCAGCTCAATAGGACAGGTCTCCTACAATGAGCAGTTCTTC.

The V and J genes are TRBV5-8 and TRBJ2-5; 7 nucleotides agree with TRBD1. Germline values: CDR1 SGHTS, CDR2 YDEGEE. V was clipped by 3 bases and J by 4 bases; unmatched bases: 0. The CDR3 length is 12 residues. The CDR3, as DNA: TGTGCCAGCAGCTACAGGGGAGAGACCCAGTACTTC. Protein: CASSYRGETQYF.

CDR3: CAWSGQGFSGYTF. The CDR3 nucleotides read TGTGCCTGGAGCGGGCAGGGGTTTTCTGGCTACACCTTC. The rearrangement links TRBV30 to TRBJ1-2; perhaps TRBD1 as D (6 bases). Trimming removed 3 bases at V and 7 bases at J, with 15 bases between. From germline, CDR1 is GTSNPN and CDR2 SVGIG (reference sequence). The CDR3 is made up of 13 amino acids.

J is TRBJ2-1 and V is TRBV11-2; D is ambiguous. CDR3 length equals 16 residues. CDR1 and CDR2 (germline): SGHAT, FQNNGV. V lost 6 bases, J lost 0 bases, and 15 bases lay in between. The CDR3 coding sequence is TGTGCCAGCAGTTCCCAGAGCGCCAGCTCCTACAATGAGCAGTTCTTC. Translating gives CASSSQSASSYNEQFF.

The chain is built from TRBV25-1 and TRBJ2-1; D gene uncertain. Germline V gives CDR1 MGHDK, CDR2 SYGVNS. The CDR3 consists of 14 residues. V was trimmed by 3 bases and J by 1 base, leaving 7 bases between them. The CDR3 spells CASSDSLSYNEQFF. CDR3 nucleotides: TGTGCCAGCAGTGACAGCCTGTCCTACAATGAGCAGTTCTTC.

The chain uses TRBV5-4 and TRBJ2-7; D possibly corresponds to TRBD2 (5 bases). This CDR3 contains 13 residues. V dropped 6 bases and J dropped 1 base, with 11 bases sitting between them. Germline assignment: CDR1 SGHNT and CDR2 YYREEE (reference sequence). The CDR3 here is CASTWEKSYEQYF. CDR3 coding DNA: TGTGCCAGCACCTGGGAGAAATCCTACGAGCAGTACTTC.

The chain joins TRBV5-1 to TRBJ2-3, with a tentative D call TRBD2 (6 bases). The CDR3 totals 15 residues. The ends were cut back, 7 bases at V and 0 bases at J, with 15 bases in the middle. Germline CDR1 reads SGHRS; CDR2 reads YFSETQ. CDR3 nucleotides: TGCGCCAGCGTCCCGGGAGATACTAGCACAGATACGCAGTATTTT. Its protein is CASVPGDTSTDTQYF.

V usage is TRBV11-2 and J usage is TRBJ2-5, with TRBD2 matching over 9 bases. The germline V gene has CDR1 SGHAT and CDR2 FQNNGV. J was trimmed by 3 bases and V by 7 bases; bases with no gene match: 12. This CDR3 contains 16 residues. The CDR3 DNA reads as TGTGCCAGCACCCCCTCGAAGGCGGGGGGGGAAGAGACCCAGTACTTC. Encoded protein: CASTPSKAGGEETQYF.

The V gene is TRBV11-2, the J gene TRBJ1-6, with D perhaps TRBD1 (5 bases). CDR1 and CDR2 from the germline V gene are SGHAT and FQNNGV. V lost 5 bases and J lost 10, with 18 bases in between. The CDR3 length is 15 residues. This chain's CDR3 is CASSPEGIKGSPLHF. CDR3 DNA: TGTGCCAGCAGCCCCGAGGGGATCAAGGGATCACCCCTCCACTTT.

This chain joins TRBV11-1 and TRBJ2-7; D not resolved. The CDR3 extends over 12 amino acids. CDR1 and CDR2 from the germline V gene are SGHAT and FQDESV (reference sequence). V lost 3 bases and J 3 bases, leaving 6 bases between the germline ends. The CDR3 bases are TGTGCCAGCAGCTTTGGTCTCTACGAGCAGTACTTC. It encodes CASSFGLYEQYF.

CDR3 amino acids: CAWSTRFNTEAFF. In nucleotides, the CDR3 is TGTGCCTGGAGTACCAGATTTAACACTGAAGCTTTCTTT. The rearrangement joins TRBV30 to TRBJ1-1; no definite D call. V was shortened by 2 bases and J by 2 bases, with 9 bases between the two germline ends. The CDR3 has 13 amino acids. The V gene's germline CDR1 is GTSNPN and CDR2 SVGIG (reference sequence).

This clone turned up a few times. This chain links TRBV14 with TRBJ2-1; D may be TRBD1 (7 bases). The ends were cut back, 4 bases at V and 2 bases at J, with 15 bases in the middle. The CDR3 sequence is 16 residues long. Germline V CDR1 and CDR2: SGHDN, FVKESK. This chain's CDR3 is CASSLQGVAAYNEQFF. For the CDR3, the DNA is TGTGCCAGCAGCCTCCAGGGGGTAGCGGCCTACAATGAGCAGTTCTTC.

This rearrangement joins TRBV5-1 to TRBJ2-1; either TRBD1 or TRBD2 may fit D (6 bases each). The germline CDR1 and CDR2 sequences are SGHRS and YFSETQ. V was shortened by 5 bases and J by 8 bases, with 17 bases between the two germline ends. The CDR3 contains 14 residues. CDR3 nucleotides: TGCGCCAGCAGATCAAGAGGGGGGCTCGATGAGCAGTTCTTC. This translates into CASRSRGGLDEQFF.